The clone carrying this T cell receptor (beta chain) was seen a few times. Its specificity is not known. The data are from a study of glioma-infiltrating T cells. General study results and limits: Very few CDR3 sequences were shared between tissue and blood. Non-neoplastic patients had below-expected tissue-blood divergence, while all gliomas exceeded expectation.

The iRepertoire nested amplicon-rescue multiplex PCR amplified TCR alpha and beta CDR3s from RNA. Via MiXCR, TCRdb re-called the multiplex PCR reads, giving one row per CDR3 protein. The table records 100,000 to 150,000 distinct CDR3 sequences, 24% of them present only once. This TCR came from a human donor with low-grade glioma or glioblastoma, undergoing nonglioma brain surgery, or in good health (not recorded which). The sample consisted of glioma tissue, nonneoplastic brain tissue, or PBMCs (not recorded which).

CDR3 bases: TGCAGTGCTAGAAGGAGTAGCGGGAACATTCAGTACTTC. This translates into CSARRSSGNIQYF. The V call is TRBV20-1, the J call TRBJ2-4; TRBD2 matches at 7 bases. This CDR3 is 13 amino acids long. Germline V lookup: CDR1 DFQATT, CDR2 SNEGSKA (reference sequence). Trimming cost V 2 bases and J 7 bases; bases outside gene matches: 5.